This entry concerns a single T cell receptor beta chain. Trimming pared 8 bases from V and 1 base from J, leaving 9 bases between. The CDR3 is 13 amino acids. The germline V gene encodes CDR1 MNHEY and CDR2 SMNVEV (reference sequence). This record belongs to a study of memory CD8 T cells in hepatitis C reinfection. Study-level information: A couple of donors resolved primary infection, then developed chronic reinfection. Samples late or after reinfection came 12 to 24 weeks post-detection. HCV reinfection: RNA-positive following two negative tests at least 60 days apart.

Clones were read by immunoSEQ multiplex PCR, and TCRdb kept only the in-frame ones, dropping some. The table has some 46,000 clones, approximately 92% seen once. Noted time point: late/post reinfection, 12 to 24 weeks after detection. TCR sequencing was done directly ex vivo on sorted cells, without expansion in vitro. Total naive CD8 T cells were sorted as viable CD3+ CD8+ CD45RO- cells from a couple of donors. This clonotype originated in a man aged 18 to 29 with hepatitis C virus infection. The chain is built from TRBV27 and TRBJ2-1; tentatively, D is TRBD1 (5 bases). Sequencing was done on a sample of naive CD8+ T cells sorted from blood. CDR3 protein: CASATGSYNEQFF. In DNA form, the CDR3 reads TGTGCCAGCGCTACAGGATCCTACAATGAGCAGTTCTTC.